The TCR beta chain under discussion was sequenced for a study of T-cell memory formation after mild COVID-19. This clonotype came up many times. Its antigen is not known. After 5'RACE with constant-segment primers, TCR alpha and TCR beta cDNA libraries carrying sample barcodes and UMIs were obtained. TCRdb called the 5' RACE reads again in MiXCR, with one record for every CDR3 protein. Counted here are around 300,000 distinct CDR3 sequences, 10% to 15% occurring once; the ten biggest clones make up over 20%. Study results and caveats: Day 15 to 85 contracting clones showed balanced CD4/CD8; day 15 to 37 expanders favored CD4+.

Sequencing was carried out using PBMCs or a T cell subset sorted from them (not recorded which). The origin of this receptor is a man aged 18 to 35 who had mild COVID-19 (a few samples of this study predate the infection). Cell type and time point are not known.

The CDR3: CASSLGVGTDTQYF. The DNA of the CDR3 is TGTGCCAGCAGCTTAGGGGTCGGAACAGATACGCAGTATTTT. This chain connects TRBV7-2 to TRBJ2-3; the D is unclear. CDR1 and CDR2 (germline): SGHTA, FQGNSA. This CDR3 region has 14 residues. V lost 1 base and J 3 bases, leaving 8 bases between the germline ends.